This entry features one TCR beta chain sequence. The antigen this receptor binds is unknown. Base qualities are missing; no much larger clone stands one base away. The library was generated by 5' RACE. Instrument on record: Illumina HiSeq 2500. A second about 6 to 11 cycle PCR used a sample-barcoded 5' primer and a J-beta primer mix. Each TCR beta cDNA molecule received a unique molecular identifier from a template-switch 5' adaptor carrying 12 random nucleotides. Each sample yielded at least 3 million CDR3-containing paired-end reads. The Mint cDNA synthesis kit, primed by a TRBC-specific oligonucleotide, was used to synthesize first-strand cDNA from all RNA. All cDNA was treated with uracil-DNA glycosylase and then went through a first 18-cycle PCR with the universal primers M1SS and BC2_uni_R. From the authors' description of their analysis: Each sample was normalized by randomly selecting 1 million high-quality reads, each carrying a distinct molecular identifier. Instead of being binned into consensus sequences, reads with shared molecular identifiers were discarded. MiTCR, with a Q25 quality threshold and the strictest error-elimination algorithm, was used for CDR3 identification, clonotype clustering and error correction. A nonparametric unseen species model with Euler transformation was used to estimate lower-bound total TCR beta diversity. In TCRdb, the public reads were trimmed at Q25 with fastp and aligned with MiXCR, with productive beta chains retained. Rows are combined by CDR3 protein, so each entry shows the most common genes and DNA. TCRdb, not the original authors, processed these V and J calls. Across this sample there are roughly 800,000 distinct CDR3 sequences, with 58% seen only once. In total, the top ten clones hold 20% to 25% of the sample.

This entry belongs to a study of blood T cells in healthy people across ages (dated by TCRdb to the mid-2010s). Notes on the research overall: In model experiments, template switching captured about one uniquely barcoded TCR beta cDNA molecule for every two T cells. Using deep sequencing normalized with unique cDNA molecular identifiers, the study measured how TCR beta repertoire diversity changes with age. The donors were divided into four age groups: young (average around 16 years), middle-aged (around 41), aged (about 62) and long-lived (around 80). To avoid experimental bias, donors of different ages were spread randomly across the sequencing lanes. For two donors (one aged 18 to 29 and one aged 80 or older), the study analyzed two additional independent replicas of 1 million unique cDNA reads from the same blood draw. Overall study results and their limits: The percentage of naive T cells measured by flow cytometry correlated strongly with observed TCR beta diversity. Bulk unsorted PBMC profiling prevented conclusive comparison of naive and antigen-experienced compartments. Donor CMV infection status was unknown, potentially confounding age-related changes in expanded clonotypes. Estimates of total diversity from one million sequenced T cells were regarded as lower bounds and underestimates. Compared with the aged group, more naive CD4+ T cells, fewer expanded clones and increased TCR diversity were shown by the long-lived group, suggesting age selection. Observed TCR beta diversity per million T cells fell roughly linearly with age, and a significant reduction was already apparent by age about 43.

The roughly 42 donors, aged 6 to 90 years, were systemically healthy Caucasian individuals from Russia. About 10 milliliters of peripheral blood were collected from each donor into EDTA-treated Vacutainer tubes. Ficoll-Paque density-gradient centrifugation was used to isolate PBMCs, with at least 6 million per sample. Trizol reagent was used to extract total RNA from the PBMCs, yielding at least 5.5 micrograms per sample. Naive CD45RAhigh/CD27high T cell percentages were measured by flow cytometry on a PBMC aliquot from every donor. The germline V gene sets CDR1 to SGHRS and CDR2 to YFSETQ. V lost 1 base and J lost 6 bases, and the count of bases not matched to a germline gene is 10. There are 18 amino acids in the CDR3, from cysteine to phenylalanine inclusive. The DNA shown is the 54-base CDR3, in frame from base 1.

Material: blood. The TCR sequence derives from a man aged 25-40 years in good health. The V and J segments used are TRBV5-1 and TRBJ2-1, and 13 junction bases match TRBD2. The encoded CDR3 is CASSLRFGTSGTRNEQFF. Here is the DNA: TGCGCCAGCAGCTTGCGGTTCGGGACTAGCGGGACCCGCAATGAGCAGTTCTTC.